This T cell receptor (beta chain) originates from a study of blood T cell repertoires in COVID-19. Study at large: The study drew acute and convalescent COVID-19 samples from the United States, Italy and Spain.

The CDR3 is 15 residues long. Germline loops: CDR1 LNHDA, CDR2 SQIVND (reference sequence). Trimming took off 5 bases at V and 3 bases at J, with 17 bases between the two ends. How the authors handled the data: Reference gene primer amplification gave nucleated cell count estimates. Produced via immunoSEQ multiplex PCR; TCRdb's table is partial and in-frame only. The V and J calls and clone size were taken over from that table, and D and trimming were inferred from the DNA. The repertoire holds about 220,000 clones, with 75% to 90% as singletons. The clonotype was recovered from a man aged 30-40 years who had recovered from COVID-19. Sequencing was done on a sample of peripheral blood. The rearrangement joins TRBV19 to TRBJ2-7; unclear D gene. CDR3 residues: CASSLRPGNLYEQYF. For the CDR3, the DNA is TGTGCCAGTAGTCTACGTCCGGGTAACCTCTACGAGCAGTACTTC.